Given below is one T cell receptor (beta chain) in context. The antigen is undetermined. This sample stems from a study of shared clonotypes between healthy human individuals. On the study more broadly: Three plates were used per donor for CD4 naive, three for CD4 memory, two for CD8 naive and one for CD8 memory.

Findings and limits, study-wide: Relative to their counterparts shared across all four donors, non-shared clonotypes exhibited diminished generation probabilities.

This CDR3 spans 16 amino acids. V shed 5 bases and J shed 5 bases, with 18 bases lying between them. Germline V CDR1 and CDR2: LNHNV, YYDKDF (reference sequence). Cells designated naive CD8 were CD45RO-negative and were positively selected for CCR7, with terminally differentiated effector memory CD45RA+ cells excluded. TCRdb keeps only in-frame clones here, not all; method: immunoSEQ multiplex PCR. The table lists hundreds of thousands of clones, just under 97% of them singletons, with over 0.09% in the top ten. This sequence originates from a young woman in good health. V gene TRBV15 combines with J gene TRBJ2-2; TRBD1 or TRBD2 may be the D gene (5 bases each). The specimen sequenced was naive CD8+ T cells sorted from blood. In nucleotides, the CDR3 is TGTGCCACCAGCGGGGTATGGGGGAGTGGAACCGGGGAGCTGTTTTTT. This codes for CATSGVWGSGTGELFF.